One and the same sample provided the 3 T cell receptor beta chains below, sequenced in a study of Tregs in tolerant kidney transplant recipients. The method was immunoSEQ multiplex PCR; TCRdb's version includes in-frame clones alone and lacks a portion of them. Of about 240,000 clones listed, approximately 84% are singletons. Specimen: CD4+ T cells from blood. These receptors were obtained from a human donor in good health.

This clone was seen more than once but under ten times. The CDR3 loop is CASKQSNQPQHF. CDR3 DNA sequence: TGTGCCAGCAAGCAGAGCAATCAGCCCCAGCATTTT. The chain joins TRBV6-1 to TRBJ1-5; D gene unclear. Trimming removed 7 bases from V and 1 base from J, with 5 bases in between. Germline-derived CDR1 and CDR2 are MNHNS and SASEGT. The length of the CDR3 is 12 residues.

This clone came up a few times. This chain connects TRBV11-2 to TRBJ1-1; a weak D match, TRBD1 (5 bases). The V and J ends lost 4 bases and 0 bases respectively, with 9 bases between them. The length of the CDR3 is 14 residues. Germline CDR1 and CDR2: SGHAT and FQNNGV. The CDR3 is CASSSGHLNTEAFF. DNA for the CDR3: TGTGCCAGCAGCTCTGGACACTTGAACACTGAAGCTTTCTTT.

The genes are TRBV6-1 and TRBJ1-2; TRBD1 matches 10 bases. Trimming took 6 bases from V and 8 from J; bases not matched to a gene: 12. Per germline, CDR1 MNHNS and CDR2 SASEGT. The CDR3 is 15 residues long. CDR3 sequence reads: CASRAMDRGLGGYTF. Written as DNA, the CDR3 is TGTGCCAGCAGGGCCATGGACAGGGGGTTGGGCGGCTACACCTTC.